The text below deals with one T cell receptor beta chain. The antigen is undetermined. This entry comes from a study of cytomegalovirus exposure and HLA in healthy donors. PCR was performed using 60 Vbeta and 13 Jbeta primers. Assay used: immunoSEQ multiplex PCR; TCRdb lists only in-frame clones, some missing. The sample shows some 240,000 clones, about 93% of them seen only once. Deletions cut 0 bases from V and 3 bases from J, with 14 bases between. The germline V gene has CDR1 SQVTM and CDR2 ANQGSEA. CDR3 size: 15 residues. Study-level findings and limits: Being indistinguishable, some V segments were excluded, TRBV6-2 and TRBV6-3 among them.

The chain employs TRBV29-1 and TRBJ1-1, with D unclear. This clonotype originated in a girl aged 2 to 9 in good health and CMV-seronegative. Specimen: PBMCs. Here the CDR3 reads CSVEDPEGLDTEAFF. CDR3 coding DNA: TGCAGCGTTGAAGATCCGGAGGGTTTAGACACTGAAGCTTTCTTT.